This passage covers 2 T cell receptor beta chains from one sample sequenced in a study of regulatory T cells in long-lasting Graves disease. Time point indicated: newly diagnosed GD, antithyroid drugs for less than 3 months. There was RNA extracted from PBMCs, and the TCR library was made from it. The authors built TCR beta libraries using iRepertoire HTBI primers and Arm-PCR of CDR3 regions. TCRdb fed the multiplex PCR reads into MiXCR, producing one record per CDR3 protein. Counted here are 530,000 or so distinct CDR3 sequences, approximately 15% occurring once; the ten biggest clones make up 8% to 10%. These data were also reused for a study on T cells in Graves' hyperthyroidism and ophthalmopathy.

The starting material was peripheral blood mononuclear cells (PBMCs), obtained at new diagnosis, from a patient treated with antithyroid drugs. The source is a man younger than 40 with Graves disease.

This clonotype was found a few times. The CDR3 region has the DNA TGTGCCAGCAGCCACTCAGACACTCAAGAGACCCAGTACTTC. This sequence encodes CASSHSDTQETQYF. This chain links TRBV12-3 or TRBV12-4 with TRBJ2-5; D call uncertain. The V gene lost 6 bases and the J gene lost 2 bases, with 13 bases spanning the gap. The length of the CDR3 is 14 residues.

The chain employs TRBV5-1 and TRBJ2-7; possible D gene TRBD2, 6 bases. The germline V and J ends were trimmed by 4 bases and 7 bases, with 21 bases remaining between them. CDR1 SGHRS and CDR2 YFSETQ come from the germline V gene. This CDR3 is 15 amino acids long. CDR3: CASSAQSRGGEEQYF. For the CDR3, the DNA is TGCGCCAGCAGCGCTCAGTCGAGGGGAGGTGAGGAGCAGTACTTC.